The present entry profiles one T cell receptor beta chain with its context. Measured with immunoSEQ multiplex PCR; TCRdb has only the in-frame clones, and not every one. The table records around 2.1 million clones, about 93% of them present only once. Terminally differentiated effector memory CD45RA+ cells were excluded from the naive CD8 cells, which were CD45RO-negative and positively selected for CCR7. This sample stems from a study of shared clonotypes between healthy human individuals. The CDR3 length is 14 residues. Germline V lookup: CDR1 MDHEN, CDR2 SYDVKM. The germline V and J ends were trimmed by 1 base and 5 bases, with 9 bases remaining between them.

This sequence originates from a man younger than 30 in good health. Some clones in this sample may be carry-over from other donors' samples. The sequencing input was naive CD8+ T cells from PBMCs. This chain uses TRBV28 with TRBJ2-1, with a tentative D call TRBD1 (5 bases). CDR3 DNA: TGTGCCAGCAGTTTATTACAGGTGGACAATGAGCAGTTCTTC. Translated: CASSLLQVDNEQFF.